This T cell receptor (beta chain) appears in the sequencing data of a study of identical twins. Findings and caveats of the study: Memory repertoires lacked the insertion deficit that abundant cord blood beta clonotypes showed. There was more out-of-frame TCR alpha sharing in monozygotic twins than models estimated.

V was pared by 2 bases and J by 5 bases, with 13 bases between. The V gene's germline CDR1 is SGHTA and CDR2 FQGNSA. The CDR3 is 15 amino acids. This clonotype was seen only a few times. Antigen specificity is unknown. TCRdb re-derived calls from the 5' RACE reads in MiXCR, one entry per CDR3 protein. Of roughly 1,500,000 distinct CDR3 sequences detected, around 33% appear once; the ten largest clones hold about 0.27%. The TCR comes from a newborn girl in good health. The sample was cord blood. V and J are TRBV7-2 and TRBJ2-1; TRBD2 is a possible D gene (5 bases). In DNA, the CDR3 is TGTGCCAGCAGCTTATTCACATTGCGGGACAATGAGCAGTTCTTC. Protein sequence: CASSLFTLRDNEQFF.